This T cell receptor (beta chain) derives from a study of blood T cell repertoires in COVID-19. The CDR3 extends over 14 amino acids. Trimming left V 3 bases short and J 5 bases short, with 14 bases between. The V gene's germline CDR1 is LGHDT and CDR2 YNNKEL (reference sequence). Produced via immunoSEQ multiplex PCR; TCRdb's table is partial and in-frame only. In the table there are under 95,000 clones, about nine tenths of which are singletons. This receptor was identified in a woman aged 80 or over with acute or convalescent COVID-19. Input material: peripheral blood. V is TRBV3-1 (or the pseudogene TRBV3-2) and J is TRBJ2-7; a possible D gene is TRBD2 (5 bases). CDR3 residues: CASSHPRRPHEQYF. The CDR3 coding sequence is TGTGCCAGCAGCCATCCCAGGAGGCCACACGAGCAGTACTTC.